This TCR beta chain was captured in a study of radiotherapy plus CTLA-4 blockade in lung cancer. Regarding the study as a whole: There was expansion of tumor-derived TCR clones in blood after radiotherapy plus ipilimumab. Among reported predictors of response, early blood T cell clone dynamics with interferon-beta performed best.

The protocol was immunoSEQ multiplex PCR, while the TCRdb copy is restricted to in-frame clones and leaves out a portion. The sample shows 20,000 to 30,000 clones, 71% of them seen only once. CDR3 length: 14 residues. Germline lookup yields CDR1 LNHDA and CDR2 SQIVND (reference sequence). Trimming stripped 4 bases from V and 1 base from J, with 11 bases between. Alongside CTLA-4 blockade with ipilimumab, patients with chemo-refractory metastatic non-small-cell lung cancer received focal radiation. As concerns this clone: Antigen specificity is unknown.

Here the sequenced sample was peripheral blood, taken from a patient treated with radiotherapy plus ipilimumab. The gene calls are TRBV19 and TRBJ2-7, with D possibly being TRBD2 (5 bases). This TCR derives from a human donor with non-small cell lung cancer whose response to radiotherapy plus ipilimumab could not be evaluated. The CDR3 region is CASSSREKSYEQYF. The CDR3 bases are TGTGCCAGTAGTAGTAGGGAGAAGTCCTACGAGCAGTACTTC.